The present T cell receptor (beta chain) was sequenced within a study of T cell responses to AZD1222 COVID-19 vaccine. Study-wide results and limits: Only a handful of AZD1222 recipients, several in all, had baseline seropositivity.

Note on this clone: Antigen specificity is unknown.

Data came from immunoSEQ multiplex PCR; TCRdb stores just in-frame clones and leaves some out. The sample lists over 100,000 clones, just over 90% occurring once. This TCR was sampled from an adult who received the AZD1222 COVID-19 vaccine. Sequencing was performed on peripheral blood, taken 28 days after the second AZD1222 dose.

The CDR3 region has the DNA TGTGCCAGCAGTTACTCGCCTAGAGAAGTCTACGAGCAGTACTTC. This gives the protein CASSYSPREVYEQYF. The chain combines TRBV6-5 with TRBJ2-7, with D hard to call. The CDR3 has 15 residues. Between the trimmed V and J ends, which lost 0 bases and 3 bases, there was a span of 12 bases. CDR1 and CDR2 (germline): MNHEY, SVGAGI.